The T cell receptor (beta chain) described here comes from a study of vaccination and CD4 T cells after COVID-19. Study context: Two doses of either BNT162b2 or mRNA-1273 vaccine went to participants. Study conclusions and caveats: Recorded median SARS-CoV-2-reactive clonotype numbers increased from about 20 to 38 without reaching significance.

Germline CDR1 reads SGHVS; CDR2 reads FNYEAQ. The V gene lost 2 bases and the J gene lost 6 bases, with 8 bases spanning the gap. The CDR3 spans 14 residues. This clonotype was recorded a few times. Its cognate antigen is unknown. Oncomine TCR Beta short-read sequencing was applied to DNA from cultured CD4+ T cells. TCRdb re-analysed the PCR reads in MiXCR, keeping a single row per CDR3 protein. The data contain some 19,000 distinct CDR3 sequences, about 39% of them seen just once; the ten biggest clones take up about 12%. Treatment defined: approximately 9-day PBMC culture with coronavirus spike peptide pools or control peptides (ViraFEST assay). Following expansion of antigen-specific T cells with peptide pools, ViraFEST then sequenced TCRs. Each well received about 2.1 million PBMCs, cultured with roughly 9.4 IU/ml IL-2 and 10 ug/ml peptide pools.

Specimen: CD4+ T cells from blood, cultured in vitro. The V call is TRBV7-6, the J call TRBJ1-6, with D unclear. The TCR was taken from a human donor who had recovered from COVID-19. CDR3 in DNA: TGTGCCAGCAGCTTACAGGACGGTAATTCACCCCTCCACTTT. It specifies CASSLQDGNSPLHF.